This entry is about one T cell receptor beta chain. This clonotype was recorded only once. The antigen it recognizes is unknown. This may be a read error: a much more frequent sequence differs by one nucleotide. TCR beta repertoires were profiled from peripheral blood of some 13 young patients with multiple sclerosis to demonstrate the VDJtools post-analysis software. Multiple sclerosis patients were children and adolescents aged about 6 to 17 years. The data derive from a study of post-analysis software for immune sequencing data (dated by TCRdb to the mid-2010s). At the level of the whole study: Relapsing-remitting, secondary progressive and progressive-relapsing multiple sclerosis were recorded as disease courses, and subtype annotation was lacking for some patients. A subset of samples was prepared in parallel using single-end sample barcoding, then pooled and co-amplified after Illumina adapter ligation. Patient repertoires were compared against 11 to 12 previously published healthy control repertoires from donors aged about 6 to 26 years.

Library method: PCR. Sequencing was performed on an Illumina HiSeq 2500. Unique molecular identifiers were incorporated into TCR beta cDNA libraries to reduce PCR and sequencing biases. Roughly 0.5 million cDNA molecules were obtained per 1 to 10 million input T cells, so each molecule approximated one T cell. The same protocol used for the earlier healthy control dataset was applied to prepare and sequence the patient libraries. Within a given batch, samples were prepared together, multiplexed and sequenced on the same HiSeq lane. As for how the authors treated the data: Raw barcoded reads were processed with MIGEC, discarding single-read molecular identifier groups before consensus assembly and CDR3 extraction. VDJtools was used for post-analysis of the clonotype tables, and diversity was normalized by down-sampling every dataset to the size of the smallest sample. In repertoire overlap clustering, CDR3 amino acid sequences, but not nucleotide sequences, were matched to correct batch-related cross-sample contamination. The raw public reads went through TCRdb reprocessing: fastp at Q25, MiXCR clone calling, in-frame beta chains kept. Rows are combined by CDR3 protein, so each entry shows the most common genes and DNA. In this record, the V and J calls reflect TCRdb's handling and not the investigators' own analysis. Recorded for this sample are about 460,000 distinct CDR3 sequences; roughly 46% of them occurred a single time. The top ten clonotypes cover 9.5% to 13% of the sample.

From the cysteine through the phenylalanine, the CDR3 covers 14 amino acids. The retained sequence is limited to the CDR3, 42 bases, with the frame set at the first base. According to the germline V gene, CDR1 reads SQVTM and CDR2 reads ANQGSEA. V is pruned by 4 bases and J by 2 bases, leaving 8 bases of the junction without a gene match. Results and caveats for the whole study, not just this receptor: The control group was slightly older than the multiple sclerosis patient group. Patients showed significantly higher frequencies than controls for a handful of TRBV segments, among them TRBV5-6, TRBV5-1 and TRBV20-1. Significantly lower normalized Chao1 diversity was found in multiple sclerosis patients than in controls, suggesting substantial peripheral T-cell clonal expansion. When samples were clustered directly using the F measure, samples prepared in the same batch co-clustered strongly, which prompted a batch-effect correction.

The chain is made from TRBV29-1 and TRBJ2-7; TRBD1 agrees with 7 junctional bases. Sequenced sample: blood. This TCR was recovered from a girl between 5 and 17 years old with multiple sclerosis. CDR3 protein: CSVGARQGAYEQYF. In nucleotide form, the sequence is TGCAGCGTTGGGGCCCGACAGGGTGCCTACGAGCAGTACTTC.